The clone carrying this TCR beta chain was detected only once. Together with a sample-barcoded 5' primer, a J-beta primer mix was included in a second PCR lasting about 7 to 11 cycles. Every cDNA molecule bore a tag from a template-switch adaptor containing 12 random nucleotides. Every sample gave at least 2.5 million paired-end reads containing CDR3. TCRdb recomputed calls from the 5' RACE reads with MiXCR, one row per CDR3 protein. This table holds around 1,900,000 distinct CDR3 sequences, around 40% found once. The data derive from a study of blood T cells in healthy people across ages. This CDR3 is 15 amino acids long. Germline V gene data show CDR1 as MNHNY and CDR2 as SVGAGI (reference sequence). The trim removed 5 bases at V and 1 base at J, leaving 2 bases unmatched. Those donating, healthy Caucasian individuals from Russia, were aged roughly 6 to 100. The study isolated at least 6.5 million PBMCs from each sample.

Sequencing was carried out using blood. This chain uses TRBV6-6 with TRBJ1-6, with TRBD1 identical over 7 bases. This clonotype was sampled from a human donor in good health. The DNA for the CDR3 is TGTGCCAGCAGTAAACAGGGGTCCTATAATTCACCCCTCCACTTT. Translation gives CASSKQGSYNSPLHF.